The T cell receptor (beta chain) under discussion was sequenced for a study of blood T cells in healthy people across ages. A remark on this clonotype: The antigen is not known.

Broader study findings: Observed TCR beta diversity per million T cells went down as age went up. This fall followed a roughly linear course with age.

With a J-beta primer mix and a sample-barcoded 5' primer, a second PCR ran about 7 to 12 cycles. TCRdb ran MiXCR on the 5' RACE reads and lists one entry per CDR3 protein. Here the sample spans over 1,300,000 distinct CDR3 sequences, 55% to 75% being singletons. The V gene lost 1 base and the J gene lost 3 bases, with 10 bases spanning the gap. The length of the CDR3 is 14 residues. From germline, CDR1 is SEHNR and CDR2 FQNEAQ (reference sequence). This clonotype was obtained from a man aged 18 to 35 in good health. Source material: blood. The rearrangement links TRBV7-9 to TRBJ2-7; D not resolved. The CDR3 coding sequence is TGTGCCAGCAGCTTAGGACAATCCAACTACGAGCAGTACTTC. Translating it yields CASSLGQSNYEQYF.